A selection of T cell receptor beta chains follows, all from one sample in a study of blood T cell repertoires in COVID-19. Using immunoSEQ multiplex PCR, the repertoire was profiled, and TCRdb retains in-frame clones only, with some absent. The table lists 200,000 or so clones, about 79% of them singletons. The specimen was peripheral blood. The receptors here all came from a human donor in a cohort sampled during active COVID-19. CDR3s include the opening cysteine and the closing phenylalanine or tryptophan. The order of the fields is V gene, D gene, CDR3 length, J gene, clone size, CDR3 protein, CDR3 DNA. The D gene is left open where the match is weak. The size entry is marked missing in some rows and otherwise reads once, few, many or a size class.

v_call: TRBV3-1/TRBV3-2; d_call: .; cdr3_length: 14; j_call: TRBJ2-7; clone_size: .; cdr3_aa: CASSQGVGADEQYF; cdr3_nt: TGTGCCAGCAGCCAAGGGGTCGGAGCAGACGAGCAGTACTTC
v_call: TRBV5-6; d_call: .; cdr3_length: 17; j_call: TRBJ2-2; clone_size: .; cdr3_aa: CASSFRVTGSNTGELFF; cdr3_nt: TGTGCCAGCAGCTTTCGTGTTACAGGGTCGAACACCGGGGAGCTGTTTTTT
v_call: TRBV7-9; d_call: TRBD2; cdr3_length: 18; j_call: TRBJ2-4; clone_size: .; cdr3_aa: CASSLEGGRATAKNIQYF; cdr3_nt: TGTGCCAGCAGCTTAGAGGGCGGGAGGGCCACAGCCAAAAACATTCAGTACTTC
v_call: TRBV4-1; d_call: TRBD2; cdr3_length: 16; j_call: TRBJ2-1; clone_size: .; cdr3_aa: CASSQEGGRAYNEQFF; cdr3_nt: TGCGCCAGCAGCCAAGAGGGCGGGAGGGCCTACAATGAGCAGTTCTTC
v_call: TRBV18; d_call: TRBD1; cdr3_length: 15; j_call: TRBJ1-6; clone_size: .; cdr3_aa: CASSPPGTGGSPLHF; cdr3_nt: TGTGCCAGCTCACCACCCGGGACAGGGGGCTCACCCCTCCACTTT
v_call: TRBV6-1; d_call: .; cdr3_length: 13; j_call: TRBJ1-1; clone_size: .; cdr3_aa: CASSEIHGQKAFF; cdr3_nt: TGTGCCAGCAGTGAAATCCATGGACAGAAAGCTTTCTTT
v_call: TRBV2; d_call: TRBD1; cdr3_length: 14; j_call: TRBJ2-7; clone_size: .; cdr3_aa: CASSPDRASYEQYF; cdr3_nt: TGTGCCAGCAGCCCTGACAGGGCTTCCTACGAGCAGTACTTC
v_call: TRBV7-6; d_call: TRBD1; cdr3_length: 14; j_call: TRBJ1-1; clone_size: .; cdr3_aa: CASSPGTGGTEAFF; cdr3_nt: TGTGCCAGCAGCCCCGGGACAGGGGGGACTGAAGCTTTCTTT
v_call: TRBV24-1; d_call: TRBD2; cdr3_length: 16; j_call: TRBJ2-3; clone_size: .; cdr3_aa: CATSDPVAGGRDTQYF; cdr3_nt: TGTGCCACCAGTGATCCTGTAGCGGGAGGAAGGGATACGCAGTATTTT
v_call: TRBV27; d_call: TRBD2; cdr3_length: 15; j_call: TRBJ2-1; clone_size: .; cdr3_aa: CASSFRGGRMGEQFF; cdr3_nt: TGTGCCAGCAGTTTTCGTGGCGGGAGAATGGGTGAGCAGTTCTTC
v_call: TRBV11-2; d_call: .; cdr3_length: 14; j_call: TRBJ1-1; clone_size: .; cdr3_aa: CASSRALSDTEAFF; cdr3_nt: TGTGCCAGCAGCCGAGCGCTATCTGATACTGAAGCTTTCTTT
v_call: TRBV28; d_call: .; cdr3_length: 15; j_call: TRBJ1-5; clone_size: .; cdr3_aa: CASAPPTGSNQPQHF; cdr3_nt: TGTGCCTCCGCACCTCCGACAGGCAGCAATCAGCCCCAGCATTTT
v_call: TRBV19; d_call: .; cdr3_length: 16; j_call: TRBJ2-5; clone_size: .; cdr3_aa: CASTKYGPSEQETQYF; cdr3_nt: TGTGCCAGTACCAAATACGGTCCGTCCGAGCAAGAGACCCAGTACTTC
v_call: TRBV11-2; d_call: TRBD2; cdr3_length: 13; j_call: TRBJ2-1; clone_size: .; cdr3_aa: CASSSVGREGRFF; cdr3_nt: TGTGCCAGCAGCTCGGTGGGGCGGGAGGGAAGGTTCTTC
v_call: TRBV5-1; d_call: .; cdr3_length: 13; j_call: TRBJ2-1; clone_size: .; cdr3_aa: CASSIRDRAEQFF; cdr3_nt: TGCGCCAGCAGTATCCGGGATAGGGCTGAGCAGTTCTTC
v_call: TRBV2; d_call: .; cdr3_length: 12; j_call: TRBJ1-1; clone_size: .; cdr3_aa: CAIPQGIAEAFF; cdr3_nt: TGTGCCATCCCCCAGGGGATCGCTGAAGCTTTCTTT
v_call: TRBV18; d_call: .; cdr3_length: 16; j_call: TRBJ1-4; clone_size: .; cdr3_aa: CASSPAGTGDNEKLFF; cdr3_nt: TGTGCCAGCTCACCCGCGGGGACTGGGGATAATGAAAAACTGTTTTTT
v_call: TRBV19; d_call: .; cdr3_length: 16; j_call: TRBJ1-4; clone_size: .; cdr3_aa: CASSIMGPATNEKLFF; cdr3_nt: TGTGCCAGTAGTATAATGGGCCCTGCAACTAATGAAAAACTGTTTTTT
v_call: TRBV2; d_call: .; cdr3_length: 14; j_call: TRBJ2-7; clone_size: .; cdr3_aa: CASNPPGQSYEQYF; cdr3_nt: TGTGCCAGCAACCCGCCGGGACAATCCTACGAGCAGTACTTC
v_call: TRBV20-1; d_call: .; cdr3_length: 13; j_call: TRBJ2-7; clone_size: few; cdr3_aa: CSASGWARYEQYF; cdr3_nt: TGCAGTGCTAGTGGATGGGCTCGGTACGAGCAGTACTTC
v_call: TRBV13; d_call: TRBD2; cdr3_length: 15; j_call: TRBJ2-1; clone_size: .; cdr3_aa: CASSLSGSHYNEQFF; cdr3_nt: TGTGCCAGCAGCTTAAGCGGGAGCCACTACAATGAGCAGTTCTTC
v_call: TRBV5-4; d_call: TRBD1; cdr3_length: 15; j_call: TRBJ1-1; clone_size: .; cdr3_aa: CASSVSGQGDTEAFF; cdr3_nt: TGTGCCAGCAGCGTAAGCGGACAGGGGGACACTGAAGCTTTCTTT
v_call: TRBV5-1; d_call: TRBD1; cdr3_length: 15; j_call: TRBJ2-5; clone_size: .; cdr3_aa: CASSPGTGGSETQYF; cdr3_nt: TGCGCCAGCAGCCCCGGGACAGGGGGATCAGAGACCCAGTACTTC
v_call: TRBV2; d_call: .; cdr3_length: 16; j_call: TRBJ1-6; clone_size: once; cdr3_aa: CASMDPGSSYNSPLHF; cdr3_nt: TGTGCCAGCATGGACCCAGGGTCGTCCTATAATTCACCCCTCCACTTT
v_call: TRBV28; d_call: TRBD1; cdr3_length: 14; j_call: TRBJ2-7; clone_size: .; cdr3_aa: CASRDRGITYEQYF; cdr3_nt: TGTGCCAGCAGGGACAGGGGCATTACCTACGAGCAGTACTTC
v_call: TRBV7-6; d_call: .; cdr3_length: 13; j_call: TRBJ1-2; clone_size: .; cdr3_aa: CASSAQGNDGYTF; cdr3_nt: TGTGCCAGCAGCGCACAGGGTAACGATGGCTACACCTTC
v_call: TRBV5-1; d_call: .; cdr3_length: 12; j_call: TRBJ2-3; clone_size: .; cdr3_aa: CASSLTTDTQYF; cdr3_nt: TGCGCCAGCAGCTTGACTACTGATACGCAGTATTTT
v_call: TRBV23-1; d_call: .; cdr3_length: 19; j_call: TRBJ1-4; clone_size: .; cdr3_aa: CASSQSDTENSATNEKLFF; cdr3_nt: TGCGCCAGCAGTCAATCAGACACAGAAAACTCTGCAACTAATGAAAAACTGTTTTTT
v_call: TRBV7-9; d_call: TRBD2; cdr3_length: 14; j_call: TRBJ2-7; clone_size: .; cdr3_aa: CASSPTSGSYEQYF; cdr3_nt: TGTGCCAGCAGCCCCACTAGCGGGAGCTACGAGCAGTACTTC
v_call: TRBV2; d_call: .; cdr3_length: 12; j_call: TRBJ1-5; clone_size: few; cdr3_aa: CASSDTNQPQHF; cdr3_nt: TGTGCCAGCAGCGACACAAATCAGCCCCAGCATTTT
v_call: TRBV14; d_call: TRBD2; cdr3_length: 17; j_call: TRBJ2-3; clone_size: once; cdr3_aa: CASSSRLAGSSTDTQYF; cdr3_nt: TGTGCCAGCAGCAGCCGACTAGCGGGGTCTAGCACAGATACGCAGTATTTT
v_call: TRBV6-4; d_call: TRBD2; cdr3_length: 16; j_call: TRBJ2-7; clone_size: .; cdr3_aa: CASNRLAGDIFYEQYF; cdr3_nt: TGTGCCAGCAACAGGCTAGCGGGAGATATTTTCTACGAGCAGTACTTC
v_call: TRBV11-3; d_call: TRBD1; cdr3_length: 14; j_call: TRBJ2-7; clone_size: .; cdr3_aa: CASSHRDRDYEQYF; cdr3_nt: TGTGCCAGCAGCCATCGGGACAGGGATTACGAGCAGTACTTC
v_call: TRBV11-2; d_call: .; cdr3_length: 12; j_call: TRBJ1-1; clone_size: few; cdr3_aa: CASNNPQGPSFF; cdr3_nt: TGTGCCAGCAACAACCCTCAGGGTCCCTCTTTCTTT
v_call: TRBV15; d_call: .; cdr3_length: 14; j_call: TRBJ1-5; clone_size: .; cdr3_aa: CATGGGAGHQPQHF; cdr3_nt: TGTGCCACCGGAGGCGGCGCGGGTCATCAGCCCCAGCATTTT
v_call: TRBV28; d_call: TRBD1; cdr3_length: 16; j_call: TRBJ2-7; clone_size: .; cdr3_aa: CASSFPQNRQGYEQYF; cdr3_nt: TGTGCCAGCAGTTTCCCACAAAACCGACAGGGCTACGAGCAGTACTTC
v_call: TRBV6-2/TRBV6-3; d_call: TRBD1; cdr3_length: 16; j_call: TRBJ1-1; clone_size: .; cdr3_aa: CASSYPRDRLNTEAFF; cdr3_nt: TGTGCCAGCAGTTACCCCCGGGACAGGCTGAACACTGAAGCTTTCTTT
v_call: TRBV6-5; d_call: .; cdr3_length: 12; j_call: TRBJ2-7; clone_size: once; cdr3_aa: CASSTTKREQYF; cdr3_nt: TGTGCCAGCAGCACGACTAAGCGCGAGCAGTACTTC
v_call: TRBV2; d_call: .; cdr3_length: 15; j_call: TRBJ1-5; clone_size: .; cdr3_aa: CASSERSAGGQPQHF; cdr3_nt: TGTGCCAGCAGTGAACGGTCGGCCGGCGGTCAGCCCCAGCATTTT
v_call: TRBV28; d_call: .; cdr3_length: 13; j_call: TRBJ2-7; clone_size: once; cdr3_aa: CASNGALLPQQYF; cdr3_nt: TGTGCCAGCAATGGAGCACTTTTACCCCAGCAGTACTTC
v_call: TRBV19; d_call: .; cdr3_length: 14; j_call: TRBJ1-6; clone_size: .; cdr3_aa: CASSILLHDSPLHF; cdr3_nt: TGTGCCAGTAGTATATTACTCCATGATTCACCCCTCCACTTT
v_call: TRBV6-6; d_call: TRBD1; cdr3_length: 16; j_call: TRBJ1-2; clone_size: .; cdr3_aa: CASSYNSGGVGYGYTF; cdr3_nt: TGTGCCAGCAGTTACAACTCAGGGGGCGTGGGGTATGGCTACACCTTC
v_call: TRBV2; d_call: TRBD1; cdr3_length: 15; j_call: TRBJ2-5; clone_size: .; cdr3_aa: CASSRNRGRRETQYF; cdr3_nt: TGTGCCAGCAGTCGGAACAGGGGGCGCAGAGAGACCCAGTACTTC
v_call: TRBV19; d_call: TRBD1; cdr3_length: 15; j_call: TRBJ1-4; clone_size: .; cdr3_aa: CASSTGTAFNEKLFF; cdr3_nt: TGTGCCAGTAGTACCGGGACAGCCTTTAATGAAAAACTGTTTTTT
v_call: TRBV14; d_call: TRBD1; cdr3_length: 15; j_call: TRBJ1-6; clone_size: .; cdr3_aa: CASSQWTGLNSPLHF; cdr3_nt: TGTGCCAGCAGCCAGTGGACAGGGCTAAATTCACCCCTCCACTTT
v_call: TRBV5-1; d_call: .; cdr3_length: 16; j_call: TRBJ1-1; clone_size: .; cdr3_aa: CASSFATGRGFTEAFF; cdr3_nt: TGCGCCAGCAGCTTTGCGACAGGTCGGGGTTTCACTGAAGCTTTCTTT
v_call: TRBV15; d_call: .; cdr3_length: 13; j_call: TRBJ1-4; clone_size: .; cdr3_aa: CATSSFGDEKLFF; cdr3_nt: TGTGCCACCTCGTCGTTCGGGGATGAAAAACTGTTTTTT
v_call: TRBV29-1; d_call: .; cdr3_length: 13; j_call: TRBJ1-4; clone_size: .; cdr3_aa: CSSRFATNEKLFF; cdr3_nt: TGCAGCTCCAGGTTTGCAACTAATGAAAAACTGTTTTTT
v_call: TRBV10-2; d_call: .; cdr3_length: 13; j_call: TRBJ2-4; clone_size: once; cdr3_aa: CASSGPGENIQYF; cdr3_nt: TGCGCCAGCAGTGGACCGGGAGAAAACATTCAGTACTTC
v_call: TRBV4-2; d_call: TRBD2; cdr3_length: 15; j_call: TRBJ2-7; clone_size: .; cdr3_aa: CASSPSGSRSYEQYF; cdr3_nt: TGTGCCAGCAGCCCTAGCGGGAGTCGGTCCTACGAGCAGTACTTC
v_call: TRBV5-1; d_call: TRBD1; cdr3_length: 16; j_call: TRBJ1-2; clone_size: .; cdr3_aa: CASSTTTGTGGDGYTF; cdr3_nt: TGCGCCAGCAGCACTACAACCGGGACAGGGGGCGATGGCTACACCTTC
v_call: TRBV9; d_call: TRBD2; cdr3_length: 15; j_call: TRBJ2-7; clone_size: .; cdr3_aa: CASSATAGTTYEQYF; cdr3_nt: TGTGCCAGCAGCGCCACGGCCGGGACTACCTACGAGCAGTACTTC
v_call: TRBV28; d_call: .; cdr3_length: 15; j_call: TRBJ1-4; clone_size: .; cdr3_aa: CASSFEAHQREKLFF; cdr3_nt: TGTGCCAGCAGTTTCGAGGCCCACCAACGGGAAAAACTGTTTTTT
v_call: TRBV5-8; d_call: .; cdr3_length: 12; j_call: TRBJ1-2; clone_size: .; cdr3_aa: CASSFLGVGYTF; cdr3_nt: TGTGCCAGCAGCTTCTTGGGAGTTGGCTACACCTTC
v_call: TRBV2; d_call: TRBD1; cdr3_length: 12; j_call: TRBJ1-2; clone_size: .; cdr3_aa: CASSRDSYGYTF; cdr3_nt: TGTGCCAGCAGTAGGGACAGCTATGGCTACACCTTC
v_call: TRBV4-1; d_call: .; cdr3_length: 15; j_call: TRBJ1-4; clone_size: .; cdr3_aa: CASSQPRAGNEKLFF; cdr3_nt: TGCGCCAGCAGCCAACCCAGGGCAGGGAATGAAAAACTGTTTTTT